A single sample gave rise to the 24 T cell receptor beta chains below, sequenced in a study of identical twins. Each CDR3 protein gets one entry after TCRdb re-called the 5' RACE reads with MiXCR. The sample has approximately 690,000 distinct CDR3 sequences, 5.5% to 7.5% seen once. The sequencing sample was made of naive T cells sorted from blood. The receptors come from a man aged 18 to 30 in good health.

To note about this clonotype: The junction and the germline gene differ at one end; a read error may be behind it. The CDR3 nucleotides are TGCAGTGCTAGAGATCACCGGGTTTCCTACGAGCAGTGCTTC. It is translated as CSARDHRVSYEQCF. The rearrangement joins TRBV20-1 to TRBJ2-7; D remains unclear. This CDR3 comprises 14 residues. The germline V gene encodes CDR1 DFQATT and CDR2 SNEGSKA (reference sequence).

This clonotype showed up many times. The rearrangement uses TRBV10-3 and TRBJ2-5; a weak D match, TRBD2 (6 bases). Trimming removed 3 bases from V and 3 bases from J, with 14 bases in between. Germline V lookup: CDR1 ENHRY, CDR2 SYGVKD. The CDR3 is 15 residues long. The CDR3 here is CAISDLPGLKETQYF. CDR3 coding DNA: TGTGCCATCAGTGACCTCCCGGGACTCAAAGAGACCCAGTACTTC.

The chain couples TRBV18 to TRBJ1-1; the D gene is possibly TRBD1 (5 bases). Germline values: CDR1 KGHSH, CDR2 LQKENI. This CDR3 is 15 amino acids long. V was cut by 5 bases and J by 1 base, with 14 bases left in between. The CDR3 region has the DNA TGTGCCAGCTCAACACAGACAGTCAGGAACACTGAAGCTTTCTTT. This encodes CASSTQTVRNTEAFF. Drawing the rest from reference TRBV18 and TRBJ1-1, the complete variable domain is NAGVMQNPRHLVRRRGQEARLRCSPMKGHSHVYWYRQLPEEGLKFMVYLQKENIIDESGMPKERFSAEFPKEGPSILRIQQVVRGDSAAYFCASSTQTVRNTEAFFGQGTRLTVV.

This clonotype occurred a few times. The V call is TRBV5-1, the J call TRBJ1-1, with D possibly matching TRBD1 (5 bases). Trimming took off 4 bases at V and 11 bases at J, with 15 bases between the two ends. CDR1 and CDR2 (germline): SGHRS, YFSETQ. The CDR3 spans 12 residues. This CDR3 reads CASSTQGAGAFF. The CDR3 region has the DNA TGCGCCAGCAGCACCCAAGGGGCCGGGGCTTTCTTT.

This clonotype was detected ten times or more. The chain combines TRBV12-3 or TRBV12-4 with TRBJ2-2; D is perhaps TRBD1 or TRBD2 (5 bases each). V lost 5 bases, J lost 4 bases, and 17 bases lay in between. This CDR3 region has 16 residues. Here the CDR3 DNA reads TGTGCCAGCAGTCGGGCCCAGGGTCGGGGCACCGGGGAGCTGTTTTTT. This codes for CASSRAQGRGTGELFF.

The chain has TRBV6-2 or TRBV6-3 and TRBJ2-7; no firm D call. The V gene lost 6 bases and the J gene lost 9 bases, with 27 bases spanning the gap. Germline CDR1 is MNHEY and CDR2 is SVGEGT. The CDR3 is 16 amino acids. The CDR3 protein is CASSSLDAKVSTGQYF. The DNA of the CDR3 is TGTGCCAGCAGCAGTTTGGACGCCAAAGTATCTACTGGGCAGTACTTC.

In the case of this clonotype: Being one base from a much bigger clone, this may be a read error. CDR3: CATSDYTGPRDTQYF. The CDR3 nucleotides are TGTGCCACCAGTGATTACACCGGACCGAGGGATACGCAGTATTTT. The gene calls are TRBV24-1 and TRBJ2-3, with no clear D. Trimming cost V 2 bases and J 6 bases, with 14 bases left between them. The CDR3 totals 15 residues. CDR1 KGHDR and CDR2 SFDVKD come from the germline V gene.

This clonotype was recorded at least ten times. CDR3 in amino acids: CASRRPPDTLSYF. The CDR3 region has the DNA TGTGCCAGCAGACGCCCCCCGGACACATTATCTTACTTC. V gene TRBV6-1 combines with J gene TRBJ2-7; maybe TRBD1 (5 bases). Deletions cut 6 bases from V and 13 bases from J, with 22 bases between. Looked up from germline, CDR1 is MNHNS and CDR2 is SASEGT. The CDR3 runs to 13 residues.

The chain joins TRBV18 to TRBJ1-6, with 8 bases fitting TRBD1. Germline values: CDR1 KGHSH, CDR2 LQKENI. The V and J ends lost 5 bases and 6 bases, in that order; junction bases with no gene match: 9. The CDR3 consists of 16 residues. The CDR3 coding sequence is TGTGCCAGCTCATCTGGACAGGGCCAAGCTAATTCACCCCTCCACTTT. Translation gives CASSSGQGQANSPLHF.

This clonotype came up many times. The chain carries TRBV29-1 and TRBJ2-2; 8 nucleotides align to TRBD2. The length of the CDR3 is 14 residues. V shed 5 bases and J 0 bases; nucleotides not matched to a gene: 2. The germline CDR1 and CDR2 sequences are SQVTM and ANQGSEA. This CDR3 reads CSVLAGTNTGELFF. The CDR3 bases are TGCAGCGTTTTAGCGGGAACGAACACCGGGGAGCTGTTTTTT.

This clonotype occurred many times. V gene TRBV15 combines with J gene TRBJ2-5, with 8 bases aligning to TRBD1. Germline V gene lookup returns CDR1 LNHNV and CDR2 YYDKDF (reference sequence). Trimming at V came to 0 bases and at J to 5 bases, leaving 8 bases not matched to a gene. CDR3 length equals 16 residues. CDR3 sequence: CATSRDQVQGEETQYF. The CDR3, as DNA: TGTGCCACCAGCAGAGATCAAGTACAGGGGGAGGAGACCCAGTACTTC.

The sample holds a few counts of this clonotype. The rearrangement joins TRBV6-5 to TRBJ2-7; 11 bases are shared with TRBD1. Per the germline V gene, CDR1 is MNHEY and CDR2 is SVGAGI. The length of the CDR3 is 15 residues. Germline trimming cut 2 bases from V and 3 bases from J; bases unmatched to any gene: 3. CDR3 nucleotide sequence: TGTGCCAGCAGTTACAGGGGGACAGGGGGCTACGAGCAGTACTTC. It is translated as CASSYRGTGGYEQYF.

The V call is TRBV11-3, the J call TRBJ2-5; TRBD2 matches at 13 bases. The CDR3 is 17 residues long. J lost 1 base, V lost 5 bases, and 7 bases had no gene match. Germline assignment: CDR1 SGHNT and CDR2 YENEEA. This CDR3 reads CASSHGRLAGGQETQYF. CDR3 DNA sequence: TGTGCCAGCAGCCACGGACGACTAGCGGGAGGCCAAGAGACCCAGTACTTC.

The genes are TRBV27 and TRBJ1-4; 8 bases match TRBD1. The J segment lost 7 bases and the V segment lost 0 bases, leaving 4 bases of the junction unmatched. Germline V CDR1 and CDR2: MNHEY, SMNVEV (reference sequence). This CDR3 is built from 15 residues. This chain's CDR3 is CASSLSWTGSEKLFF. The CDR3 DNA reads as TGTGCCAGCAGTTTATCGTGGACAGGGAGTGAAAAACTGTTTTTT.

This clonotype was observed many times. The chain employs TRBV5-1 and TRBJ2-3; D is ambiguous. This CDR3 is built from 14 residues. In germline, CDR1 is SGHRS, CDR2 YFSETQ. V lost 0 bases and J 6 bases, leaving 11 bases between the germline ends. This CDR3 reads CASSLVTKGDTQYF. CDR3 bases: TGCGCCAGCAGCTTGGTTACTAAGGGTGATACGCAGTATTTT.

The V call is TRBV14, the J call TRBJ2-1, with D perhaps TRBD1 (6 bases). Germline loops: CDR1 SGHDN, CDR2 FVKESK. CDR3 length: 17 amino acids. The V end lost 0 bases, the J end lost 0 bases, and 12 bases lay between the germline ends. CDR3 nucleotides: TGTGCCAGCAGCCAAGACAGGGGCTATAGCTCCTACAATGAGCAGTTCTTC. It translates to CASSQDRGYSSYNEQFF.

This clonotype was seen more than once but under ten times. The chain has TRBV7-9 and TRBJ1-4; 9 nucleotides match TRBD1. The trim removed 8 bases at V and 6 bases at J, leaving 7 bases unmatched. The V gene's germline CDR1 is SEHNR and CDR2 FQNEAQ (reference sequence). The CDR3 has 14 amino acids. In DNA form, the CDR3 reads TGTGCCAGCCGGGGGTGGGACAGGGATGAAAAACTGTTTTTT. This codes for CASRGWDRDEKLFF.

This clonotype was seen a few times. The rearrangement uses TRBV7-9 and TRBJ1-5; unclear D gene. Germline-derived CDR1 and CDR2 are SEHNR and FQNEAQ (reference sequence). This CDR3 has 12 amino acids. Trimming took off 4 bases at V and 6 bases at J, with 7 bases between the two ends. Here the CDR3 reads CASSYSSQPQHF. Here the CDR3 DNA reads TGTGCCAGCAGCTACTCTAGTCAGCCCCAGCATTTT.

The chain joins TRBV11-2 to TRBJ2-3, with 7 nucleotides matching TRBD2. The germline V gene has CDR1 SGHAT and CDR2 FQNNGV. With 4 bases clipped from V and 0 bases from J, the junction kept 4 bases outside the gene matches. CDR3 size: 15 residues. The CDR3 is CASSSTSDSTDTQYF. In DNA, the CDR3 is TGTGCCAGCAGCTCCACTAGCGATAGCACAGATACGCAGTATTTT.

This clonotype was observed many times. The chain is built from TRBV7-9 and TRBJ2-1; D gene unclear. Per the germline V gene, CDR1 is SEHNR and CDR2 is FQNEAQ (reference sequence). The V gene lost 2 bases and the J gene lost 8 bases, with 13 bases spanning the gap. The CDR3 has 14 amino acids. This CDR3 reads CASSLPRALDEQFF. In DNA form, the CDR3 reads TGTGCCAGCAGCTTACCAAGGGCCTTAGATGAGCAGTTCTTC.

This clonotype occurred many times. This sequence joins TRBV3-1 and TRBJ2-2, with 11 bases that match TRBD2. Unmatched junction bases numbered 4, after V lost 1 base and J lost 6 bases. Looked up from germline, CDR1 is LGHDT and CDR2 is YNNKEL (reference sequence). This CDR3 is 16 amino acids long. The CDR3 is CASSQGLAGGSGELFF. In nucleotides, the CDR3 is TGTGCCAGCAGCCAAGGTCTAGCGGGAGGATCCGGGGAGCTGTTTTTT. Full variable domain (remainder filled in from reference TRBV3-1 and TRBJ2-2): DTAVSQTPKYLVTQMGNDKSIKCEQNLGHDTMYWYKQDSKKFLKIMFSYNNKELIINETVPNRFSPKSPDKAHLNLHINSLELGDSAVYFCASSQGLAGGSGELFFGEGSRLTVL.

This clonotype has at least ten counts. The chain links TRBV6-5 to TRBJ2-5; D call uncertain. This CDR3 contains 14 residues. Germline V gene data show CDR1 as MNHEY and CDR2 as SVGAGI. V lost 0 bases to trimming and J lost 4 bases, with 9 bases between them. CDR3 loop: CASSYSTQGETQYF. As DNA, the CDR3 is TGTGCCAGCAGTTACTCGACACAAGGAGAGACCCAGTACTTC.

This clonotype was found many times. The rearrangement links TRBV15 to TRBJ2-7, with 8 nucleotides matching TRBD1. The CDR3 sequence is 15 residues long. J lost 5 bases, V lost 1 base, and 7 bases had no gene match. CDR1 and CDR2 (germline): LNHNV, YYDKDF (reference sequence). CDR3 sequence reads: CATSRGQGMWDEQYF. The DNA of the CDR3 is TGTGCCACCAGCAGAGGACAGGGGATGTGGGACGAGCAGTACTTC.

This clonotype has ten or more counts. J is TRBJ2-5 and V is TRBV20-1; no clear D. V lost 4 bases and J 2 bases, leaving 5 bases between the germline ends. Looked up from germline, CDR1 is DFQATT and CDR2 is SNEGSKA (reference sequence). The CDR3 totals 11 residues. The CDR3 nucleotides are TGCAGTGCTAACCTACAAGAGACCCAGTACTTC. It translates to CSANLQETQYF.